By its share, the clone carrying this TCR beta chain is medium-sized. The antigen is undetermined. TCRdb's copy holds only in-frame clones and misses some; the assay was immunoSEQ multiplex PCR. The repertoire holds tens of thousands of clones, around four fifths seen once, with 25% to 35% in the top ten. This entry belongs to a study of OX40 agonist ivuxolimab in advanced cancers. Regarding the study as a whole: Expanded clones were, on average, more numerous in CD8+ T cells than in CD4+.

With 5 bases clipped from V and 0 bases from J, the junction kept 2 bases outside the gene matches. The CDR3 extends over 15 amino acids. From germline, CDR1 is MNHEY and CDR2 SVGAGI. The rearrangement uses TRBV6-5 and TRBJ2-1, with 9 bases that match TRBD2. Sample: CD4+ or CD8+ T cells sorted from blood, taken in a trial of the OX40 agonist ivuxolimab. This receptor was obtained from an adult with an advanced solid tumor such as melanoma, head and neck, liver or kidney cancer. CDR3 sequence reads: CASSLSGSSYNEQFF. The CDR3 DNA sequence: TGTGCCAGCAGTCTTAGCGGGAGCTCCTACAATGAGCAGTTCTTC.